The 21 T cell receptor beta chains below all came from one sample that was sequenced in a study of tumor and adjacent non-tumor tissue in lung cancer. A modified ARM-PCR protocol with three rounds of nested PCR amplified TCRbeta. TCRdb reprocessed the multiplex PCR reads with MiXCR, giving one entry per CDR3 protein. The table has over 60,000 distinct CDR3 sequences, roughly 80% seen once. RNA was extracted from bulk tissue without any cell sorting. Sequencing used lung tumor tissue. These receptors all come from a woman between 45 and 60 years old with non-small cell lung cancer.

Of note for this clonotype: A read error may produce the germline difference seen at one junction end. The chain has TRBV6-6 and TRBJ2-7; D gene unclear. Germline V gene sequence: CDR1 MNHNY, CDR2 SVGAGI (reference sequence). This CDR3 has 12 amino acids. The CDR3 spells CASSYSALEQYF. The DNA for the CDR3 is TGTGCCAGCAGTTACTCAGCCTTGGAGCAGTATTTC.

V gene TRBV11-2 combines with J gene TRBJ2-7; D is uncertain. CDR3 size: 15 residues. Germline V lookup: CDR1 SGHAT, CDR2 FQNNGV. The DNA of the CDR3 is TGTGTCAGTAACTTATCTCCGAGTCCCTCCTACGAGCAGTACTTC. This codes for CVSNLSPSPSYEQYF.

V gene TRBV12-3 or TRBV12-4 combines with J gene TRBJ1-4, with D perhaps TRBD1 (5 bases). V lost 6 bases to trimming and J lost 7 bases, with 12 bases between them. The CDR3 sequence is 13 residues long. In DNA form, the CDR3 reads TGTGCCAGCAGCCTGACAGTTAGTGAAAAACTGTTTTTT. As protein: CASSLTVSEKLFF.

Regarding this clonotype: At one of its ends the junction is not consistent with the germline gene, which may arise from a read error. The CDR3: CANSWDSGNTIYF. CDR3 DNA: TGTGCCAACAGTTGGGACTCTGGAAATACCATATATTTT. The chain has TRBV28 and TRBJ1-3; D is possibly TRBD1 (5 bases). Per the germline V gene, CDR1 is MDHEN and CDR2 is SYDVKM. CDR3 length: 13 amino acids. Supplemented by reference TRBV28 and TRBJ1-3, the full variable domain reads DVKVTQSSRYLVKRTGEKVFLECVQDMDHENMFWYRQDPGLGLRLIYFSYDVKMKEKGDIPEGYSVSREKKERFSLILESASTNQTSMYLCANSWDSGNTIYFGEGSWLTVV.

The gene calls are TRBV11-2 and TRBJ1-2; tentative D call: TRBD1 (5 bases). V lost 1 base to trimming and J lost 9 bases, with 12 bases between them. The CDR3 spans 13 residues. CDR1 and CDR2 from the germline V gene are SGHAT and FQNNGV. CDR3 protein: CASSLALGTCYTF. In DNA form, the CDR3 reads TGTGCCAGCAGCTTAGCTCTAGGGACCTGCTACACCTTC.

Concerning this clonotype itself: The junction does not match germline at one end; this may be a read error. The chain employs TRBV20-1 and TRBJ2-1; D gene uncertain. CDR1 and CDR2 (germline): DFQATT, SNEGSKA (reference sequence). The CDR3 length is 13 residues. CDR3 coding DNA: TGCAGTGCTCCCTCTAGTGAACACAATGAGCTGTTCTTC. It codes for CSAPSSEHNELFF.

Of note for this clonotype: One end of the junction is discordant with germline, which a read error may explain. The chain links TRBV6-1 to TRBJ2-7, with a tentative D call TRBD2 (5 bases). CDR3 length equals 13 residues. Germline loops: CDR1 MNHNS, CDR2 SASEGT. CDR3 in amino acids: CATSGVTSYEQNF. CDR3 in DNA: TGTGCCACTTCCGGGGTCACGTCCTACGAGCAAAACTTC.

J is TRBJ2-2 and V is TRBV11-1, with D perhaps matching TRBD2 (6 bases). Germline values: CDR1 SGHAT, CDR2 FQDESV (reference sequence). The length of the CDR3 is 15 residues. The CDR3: CPGSYQLEGTGELFF. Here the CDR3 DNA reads TGTCCCGGCAGCTATCAGCTGGAGGGCACCGGGGAGCTGTTTTTT. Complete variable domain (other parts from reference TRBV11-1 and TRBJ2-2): EAEVAQSPRYKITEKSQAVAFWCDPISGHATLYWYRQILGQGPELLVQFQDESVVDDSQLPKDRFSAERLKGVDSTLKIQPAELGDSAMYLCPGSYQLEGTGELFFGEGSRLTVL.

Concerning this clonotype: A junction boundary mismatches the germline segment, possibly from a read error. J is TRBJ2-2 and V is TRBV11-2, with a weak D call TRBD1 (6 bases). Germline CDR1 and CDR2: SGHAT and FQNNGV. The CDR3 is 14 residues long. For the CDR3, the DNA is TGTGCCAGCAACAAAAACTGGGACACCTGGGAGCTCATTTTT. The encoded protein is CASNKNWDTWELIF.

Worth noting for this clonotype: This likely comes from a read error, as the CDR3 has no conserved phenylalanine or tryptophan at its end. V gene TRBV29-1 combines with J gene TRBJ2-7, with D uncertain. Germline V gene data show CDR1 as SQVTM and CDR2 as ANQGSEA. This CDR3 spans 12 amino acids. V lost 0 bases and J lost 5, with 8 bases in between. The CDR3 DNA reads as TGCAGCGTTGAAGATGGTACGAACGAGCAGTACTTA. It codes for CSVEDGTNEQYL.

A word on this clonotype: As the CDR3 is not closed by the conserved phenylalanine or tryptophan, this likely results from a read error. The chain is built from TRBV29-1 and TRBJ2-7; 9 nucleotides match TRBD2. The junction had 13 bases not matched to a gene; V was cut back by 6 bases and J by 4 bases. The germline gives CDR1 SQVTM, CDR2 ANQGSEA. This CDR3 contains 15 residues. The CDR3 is CSVHLTSGRGYEQYL. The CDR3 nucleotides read TGCAGCGTCCACCTGACTAGCGGAAGAGGGTACGAGCAGTACCTC.

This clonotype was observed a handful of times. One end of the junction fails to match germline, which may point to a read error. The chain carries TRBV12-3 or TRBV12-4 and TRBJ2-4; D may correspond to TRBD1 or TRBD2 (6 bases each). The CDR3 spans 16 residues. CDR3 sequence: CASSLAGGREANILYF. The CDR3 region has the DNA TGTGCCAGCAGTTTAGCAGGGGGAAGGGAGGCGAACATTCTGTACTTC.

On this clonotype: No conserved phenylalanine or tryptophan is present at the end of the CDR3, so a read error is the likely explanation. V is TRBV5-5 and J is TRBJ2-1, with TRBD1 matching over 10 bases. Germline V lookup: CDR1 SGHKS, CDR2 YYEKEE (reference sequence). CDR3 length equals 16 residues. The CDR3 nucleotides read TGTGCCAGTAGCTTCCTAGGGACAGGGGATCCCAATGAGCAGTTCTCC. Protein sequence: CASSFLGTGDPNEQFS.

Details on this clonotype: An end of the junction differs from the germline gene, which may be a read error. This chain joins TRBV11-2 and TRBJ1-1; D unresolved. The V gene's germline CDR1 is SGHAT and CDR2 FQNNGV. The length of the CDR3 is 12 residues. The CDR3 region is CANSSRFTGAFF. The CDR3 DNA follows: TGTGCCAACAGTTCACGGTTCACTGGAGCTTTCTTT.

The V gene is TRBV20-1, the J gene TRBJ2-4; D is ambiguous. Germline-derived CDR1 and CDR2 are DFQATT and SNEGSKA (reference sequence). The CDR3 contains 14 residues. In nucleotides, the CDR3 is TGCGGTGTTAGGCCTGAACCTGGAGTGGATATTCAGTACTTC. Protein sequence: CGVRPEPGVDIQYF.

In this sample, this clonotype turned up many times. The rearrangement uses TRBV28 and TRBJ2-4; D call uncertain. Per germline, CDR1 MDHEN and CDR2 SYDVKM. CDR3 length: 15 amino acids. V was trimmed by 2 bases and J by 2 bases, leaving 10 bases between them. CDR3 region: CASSLSRNTKNIQYF. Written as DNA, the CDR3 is TGTGCCAGCAGTTTAAGCAGGAATACCAAAAACATTCAGTACTTC.

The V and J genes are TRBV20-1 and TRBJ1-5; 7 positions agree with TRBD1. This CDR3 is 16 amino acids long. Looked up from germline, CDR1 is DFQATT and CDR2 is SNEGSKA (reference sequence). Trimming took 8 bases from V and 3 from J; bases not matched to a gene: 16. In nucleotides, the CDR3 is TGCAGTACCACCCCCGCGAGGGGGCAGGACAATCAGCCCCAGCATTTT. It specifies CSTTPARGQDNQPQHF.

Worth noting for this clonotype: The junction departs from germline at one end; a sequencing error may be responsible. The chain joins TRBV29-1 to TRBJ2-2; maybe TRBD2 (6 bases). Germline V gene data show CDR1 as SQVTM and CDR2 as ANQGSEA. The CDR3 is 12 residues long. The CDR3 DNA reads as TGCAGCACTGGGAGGAGCACCGGGGAGCTATTTTTT. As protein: CSTGRSTGELFF.

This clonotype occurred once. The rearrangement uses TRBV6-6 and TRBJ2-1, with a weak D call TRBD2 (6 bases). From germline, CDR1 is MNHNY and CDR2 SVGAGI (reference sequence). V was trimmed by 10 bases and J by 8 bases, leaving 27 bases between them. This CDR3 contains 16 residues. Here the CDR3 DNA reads TGTGCCACCGCCGGACCTAGCGATGTTTCTGTCCATGAGCAGTTCTTC. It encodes CATAGPSDVSVHEQFF.

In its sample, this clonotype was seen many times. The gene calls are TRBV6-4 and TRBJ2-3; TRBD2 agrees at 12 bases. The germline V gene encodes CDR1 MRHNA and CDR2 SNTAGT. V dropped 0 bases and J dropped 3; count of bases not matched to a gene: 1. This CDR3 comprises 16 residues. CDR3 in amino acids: CASSDSGTSGTDTQYF. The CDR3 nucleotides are TGTGCCAGCAGTGACTCCGGGACTAGCGGGACAGATACGCAGTATTTT.

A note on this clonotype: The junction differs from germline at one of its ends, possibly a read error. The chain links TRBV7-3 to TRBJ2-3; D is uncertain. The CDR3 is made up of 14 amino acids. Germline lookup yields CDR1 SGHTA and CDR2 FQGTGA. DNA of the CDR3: TGTGCAAGCAGCCAGAATACCCTCGGAGATAAGCAGTATTTT. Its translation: CASSQNTLGDKQYF.